The rows below give T cell receptor beta chains drawn from one sample of a study of molecular identifiers for immune sequencing clone quantification. TCRdb passed the PCR reads through MiXCR, listing each CDR3 protein once. The sample consists of about 640,000 distinct CDR3 sequences, 15% to 20% of them appearing once. Sequencing used naive CD8+ T cells from blood, with Jurkat cell RNA spiked in. The receptor source for this set is a human donor in good health. Some libraries in this study had Jurkat cell RNA spiked in. Both conserved end residues are part of each CDR3. Fields, in order: V gene, J gene, CDR3 length, D gene, clone size, CDR3 DNA, CDR3 protein. D genes are given only for firm matches. Size is omitted from some rows. Given values are once, few, many or a class for expanded clones.

v_call: TRBV19; j_call: TRBJ1-3; cdr3_length: 16; d_call: NA; clone_size: few; cdr3_nt: TGTGCCAGTAGTATCGGCGGGGGCTACTCTGGAAACACCATATATTTT; cdr3_aa: CASSIGGGYSGNTIYF
v_call: TRBV28; j_call: TRBJ1-4; cdr3_length: 14; d_call: NA; clone_size: many; cdr3_nt: TGTGCCAGCAGTTTTGGGGGCCTAGTTGAAAAACTGTTTTTT; cdr3_aa: CASSFGGLVEKLFF
v_call: TRBV6-6; j_call: TRBJ2-1; cdr3_length: 13; d_call: NA; clone_size: many; cdr3_nt: TGTGCCAGCAGCCCCCAAAGTTTCAATGAGCAGTTCTTC; cdr3_aa: CASSPQSFNEQFF
v_call: TRBV6-5; j_call: TRBJ2-1; cdr3_length: 13; d_call: NA; clone_size: few; cdr3_nt: TGTGCCAGCAGCCGGAACCCTGTGGATGAGCAGTTCTTC; cdr3_aa: CASSRNPVDEQFF
v_call: TRBV11-2; j_call: TRBJ2-1; cdr3_length: 16; d_call: NA; clone_size: few; cdr3_nt: TGTGCCAGCAGCTTAGAAGGGGGGAACCCCTACAATGAGCAGTTCTTC; cdr3_aa: CASSLEGGNPYNEQFF
v_call: TRBV5-5; j_call: TRBJ2-6; cdr3_length: 16; d_call: NA; clone_size: many; cdr3_nt: TGTGCCAGCAGCTTGGAACAGGGCTATGGGGCCAACGTCCTGACTTTC; cdr3_aa: CASSLEQGYGANVLTF
v_call: TRBV20-1; j_call: TRBJ2-7; cdr3_length: 14; d_call: NA; clone_size: NA; cdr3_nt: TGCAGTGCTACCCCCGCCGGACGACATTACGAGCAGTACTTC; cdr3_aa: CSATPAGRHYEQYF
v_call: TRBV30; j_call: TRBJ1-3; cdr3_length: 21; d_call: NA; clone_size: many; cdr3_nt: TGTGCCTGGAGCGCCCTCGTCCCGAGACACGGGCCCCATAAGTCTGGAAACACCATATATTTT; cdr3_aa: CAWSALVPRHGPHKSGNTIYF
v_call: TRBV4-2; j_call: TRBJ1-1; cdr3_length: 15; d_call: NA; clone_size: NA; cdr3_nt: TGTGCCAGCAGCCAATTGGCCCAACGCGGCACTGAAGCTTTCTTT; cdr3_aa: CASSQLAQRGTEAFF
v_call: TRBV11-2; j_call: TRBJ2-1; cdr3_length: 17; d_call: NA; clone_size: many; cdr3_nt: TGTGCCAGCAGCTTAGATCCGGGGGACAGATTTTACAATGAGCAGTTCTTC; cdr3_aa: CASSLDPGDRFYNEQFF
v_call: TRBV5-1; j_call: TRBJ2-7; cdr3_length: 14; d_call: NA; clone_size: few; cdr3_nt: TGCGCCAGCAGCTCCTTTTTTGGCTCCTACGAGCAGTACTTC; cdr3_aa: CASSSFFGSYEQYF
v_call: TRBV7-9; j_call: TRBJ1-6; cdr3_length: 13; d_call: NA; clone_size: NA; cdr3_nt: TGTGCCAGCAGCTTATCCGCCCGACCACCCCTCCACTTT; cdr3_aa: CASSLSARPPLHF
v_call: TRBV7-6; j_call: TRBJ2-2; cdr3_length: 15; d_call: NA; clone_size: NA; cdr3_nt: TGTGCCAGCAGCTTAGTAGTGCAGGGCACCGGGGAGCTGTTTTTT; cdr3_aa: CASSLVVQGTGELFF
v_call: TRBV12-3/TRBV12-4; j_call: TRBJ1-2; cdr3_length: 15; d_call: TRBD1; clone_size: few; cdr3_nt: TGTGCCAGCAGTTTTACCCGGACAGGGAACTATGGCTACACCTTC; cdr3_aa: CASSFTRTGNYGYTF
v_call: TRBV7-9; j_call: TRBJ1-2; cdr3_length: 14; d_call: NA; clone_size: few; cdr3_nt: TGTGCCAGCAACAATGGGGGGGATGACTATGGCTACACCTTC; cdr3_aa: CASNNGGDDYGYTF
v_call: TRBV19; j_call: TRBJ1-2; cdr3_length: 11; d_call: NA; clone_size: many; cdr3_nt: TGTGCCAGTAGTATTTACTACCGCTACACCTTC; cdr3_aa: CASSIYYRYTF
v_call: TRBV6-5; j_call: TRBJ2-7; cdr3_length: 13; d_call: NA; clone_size: many; cdr3_nt: TGTGCCAGCAGTTGGACTGGGAACTACGAGCAGTACTTC; cdr3_aa: CASSWTGNYEQYF
v_call: TRBV2; j_call: TRBJ2-7; cdr3_length: 12; d_call: NA; clone_size: few; cdr3_nt: TGTGCCGGGGAGGGGGACTCCGACGAGCAGTACTTC; cdr3_aa: CAGEGDSDEQYF
v_call: TRBV29-1; j_call: TRBJ2-6; cdr3_length: 16; d_call: NA; clone_size: NA; cdr3_nt: NA; cdr3_aa: CSVFWGGGSGANIPTF
v_call: TRBV7-6; j_call: TRBJ1-5; cdr3_length: 12; d_call: NA; clone_size: many; cdr3_nt: TGTGCCAGCAGCCCTCGTTCCGGGCCCCAGCATTTT; cdr3_aa: CASSPRSGPQHF
v_call: TRBV6-6; j_call: TRBJ2-3; cdr3_length: 15; d_call: NA; clone_size: many; cdr3_nt: TGTGCCAGCAGTTACTGGGGCCCGTACACAGATACGCAGTATTTT; cdr3_aa: CASSYWGPYTDTQYF
v_call: TRBV4-1; j_call: TRBJ2-3; cdr3_length: 14; d_call: NA; clone_size: many; cdr3_nt: TGCGCCAGCAGACAGGTTTGGGGCACAGATACGCAGTATTTT; cdr3_aa: CASRQVWGTDTQYF
v_call: TRBV14; j_call: TRBJ1-5; cdr3_length: 13; d_call: NA; clone_size: many; cdr3_nt: TGTGCCAGCTCAGACAGTCAGGCGGGGACCCAGCATTTT; cdr3_aa: CASSDSQAGTQHF
v_call: TRBV29-1; j_call: TRBJ1-1; cdr3_length: 13; d_call: TRBD1; clone_size: many; cdr3_nt: TGCAGCACCGACAGGGGCCCGAACACTGAAGCTTTCTTT; cdr3_aa: CSTDRGPNTEAFF
v_call: TRBV2; j_call: TRBJ2-5; cdr3_length: 16; d_call: NA; clone_size: NA; cdr3_nt: TGTGCCAGCAGTGAAGCGGGAACGGCGGTCCAAGAGACCCAGTACTTC; cdr3_aa: CASSEAGTAVQETQYF